These 15 T cell receptor beta chains originate from one sample sequenced in a study of PD-1 blockade in classical Hodgkin lymphoma. Using immunoSEQ multiplex PCR, the repertoire was profiled, and TCRdb retains in-frame clones only, with some absent. The sample lists nearly 20,000 clones; around four fifths were seen once. Time point reported: cycle 4 day 1 (C4D1), after 6 weeks of nivolumab. Brentuximab vedotin exposure varied among the patients, all of whom had relapsed after autologous stem cell transplantation. Negative selection with magnetic separation was used to purify CD4+ T cells from thawed PBMCs. The input for sequencing was CD4+ T cells from blood, taken before the fourth cycle of nivolumab. Source of these receptors: a human donor with classical Hodgkin lymphoma.

The CDR3 sequence is CASSATSGPSYEQYF. The CDR3 DNA follows: TGTGCCAGCAGTGCAACTAGCGGACCCTCCTACGAGCAGTACTTC. The chain links TRBV6-1 to TRBJ2-7, with TRBD2 matching 8 bases. Germline V gene sequence: CDR1 MNHNS, CDR2 SASEGT. The CDR3 sequence is 15 residues long. Trimming took 4 bases from V and 0 from J; bases not matched to a gene: 5.

This clone turned up a few times. Here the CDR3 reads CASSERQEAFF. The CDR3 bases are TGTGCCAGCAGTGAACGGCAGGAAGCTTTCTTT. The gene calls are TRBV2 and TRBJ1-1, with D hard to call. Germline CDR1 reads SNHLY; CDR2 reads FYNNEI. With 2 bases removed from V and 8 bases from J, the gap between germline ends came to 6 bases. The CDR3 has 11 residues.

This clone was seen a few times. CDR3 region: CASSVGVGLAGQGNTQYF. Here the CDR3 DNA reads TGTGCCAGCAGCGTAGGGGTGGGACTAGCGGGCCAAGGAAATACGCAGTATTTT. The J gene is TRBJ2-3, the V gene TRBV9; 12 bases are shared with TRBD2. The V gene end was trimmed by 0 bases and the J gene end by 7 bases; junction bases not matched to a gene: 12. Germline V gene data show CDR1 as SGDLS and CDR2 as YYNGEE. CDR3 length: 18 amino acids.

The V call is TRBV5-4, the J call TRBJ2-7; 15 bases map to TRBD2. This CDR3 contains 15 residues. Per germline, CDR1 SGHNT and CDR2 YYREEE (reference sequence). Unmatched junction bases numbered 4, after V lost 4 bases and J lost 5 bases. In DNA, the CDR3 is TGTGCCAGCAGCCAGCGGACTAGCGGGAGGGACGAGCAGTACTTC. Its translation: CASSQRTSGRDEQYF. The entire variable domain, with the rest obtained from reference TRBV5-4 and TRBJ2-7, is as follows: ETGVTQSPTHLIKTRGQQVTLRCSSQSGHNTVSWYQQALGQGPQFIFQYYREEENGRGNFPPRFSGLQFPNYSSELNVNALELDDSALYLCASSQRTSGRDEQYFGPGTRLTVT.

V gene TRBV28 combines with J gene TRBJ2-7, with unresolved D. Germline assignment: CDR1 MDHEN and CDR2 SYDVKM. The CDR3 contains 11 residues. V dropped 7 bases and J dropped 3 bases, with 7 bases sitting between them. The CDR3 loop reads CASMVDYEQYF. The CDR3 DNA follows: TGTGCCAGCATGGTTGACTACGAGCAGTACTTC. Full variable domain (remainder filled in from reference TRBV28 and TRBJ2-7): DVKVTQSSRYLVKRTGEKVFLECVQDMDHENMFWYRQDPGLGLRLIYFSYDVKMKEKGDIPEGYSVSREKKERFSLILESASTNQTSMYLCASMVDYEQYFGPGTRLTVT.

The chain links TRBV28 to TRBJ2-7, with TRBD1 identical over 7 bases. The CDR3 is 13 amino acids. V lost 7 bases to trimming and J lost 4 bases; unmatched junction nucleotides: 7. Germline V gene sequence: CDR1 MDHEN, CDR2 SYDVKM. The CDR3 sequence is CASKGALAYEQYF. CDR3 DNA sequence: TGTGCCAGCAAGGGGGCCCTAGCTTACGAGCAGTACTTC.

This clone was counted a single time. This sequence joins TRBV4-1 and TRBJ2-3, with D hard to call. Trimming took off 4 bases at V and 1 base at J, with 6 bases between the two ends. The CDR3 spans 13 residues. Germline values: CDR1 MGHRA, CDR2 YSYEKL. CDR3 protein: CASSRGGTDTQYF. CDR3 nucleotides: TGCGCCAGCAGCCGAGGAGGCACAGATACGCAGTATTTT.

This chain uses TRBV27 with TRBJ1-1, with 7 nucleotides matching TRBD1. Trimming at V came to 1 base and at J to 4 bases, leaving 6 bases not matched to a gene. The length of the CDR3 is 15 residues. CDR1 is MNHEY, CDR2 SMNVEV, per germline (reference sequence). Here the CDR3 reads CASSLYTGVGTEAFF. DNA of the CDR3: TGTGCCAGCAGTTTATATACAGGGGTTGGCACTGAAGCTTTCTTT.

This rearrangement joins TRBV5-4 to TRBJ2-5, with 8 bases matching TRBD2. Germline CDR1 is SGHNT and CDR2 is YYREEE (reference sequence). Trimming at V came to 2 bases and at J to 0 bases, leaving 3 bases not matched to a gene. This CDR3 has 15 amino acids. Here the CDR3 DNA reads TGTGCCAGCAGCTTATCTAGCGGGTACCAAGAGACCCAGTACTTC. Translation gives CASSLSSGYQETQYF.

CDR3 DNA sequence: TGTGCCAGCAGCGCCCAGGTCTCCTATAATTCACCCCTCCACTTT. Its protein is CASSAQVSYNSPLHF. The chain has TRBV9 and TRBJ1-6; no firm D call. The V gene's germline CDR1 is SGDLS and CDR2 YYNGEE. Trimming took 3 bases from V and 0 from J, leaving 7 bases between them. This CDR3 is 15 amino acids long. Full variable domain (missing parts from reference TRBV9 and TRBJ1-6): DSGVTQTPKHLITATGQRVTLRCSPRSGDLSVYWYQQSLDQGLQFLIQYYNGEERAKGNILERFSAQQFPDLHSELNLSSLELGDSALYFCASSAQVSYNSPLHFGNGTRLTVT.

The chain has TRBV27 and TRBJ2-1, with D perhaps matching TRBD2 (6 bases). This CDR3 has 15 amino acids. Germline values: CDR1 MNHEY, CDR2 SMNVEV (reference sequence). The ends were cut back, 1 base at V and 5 bases at J, with 12 bases in the middle. The CDR3 DNA is TGTGCCAGCAGTTTATTCCGGACTATCCACAATGAGCAGTTCTTC. Protein product: CASSLFRTIHNEQFF.

This clone was detected only once. The chain combines TRBV7-8 with TRBJ1-1; D gene uncertain. The CDR3 spans 13 residues. Per germline, CDR1 SGHVS and CDR2 FQNEAQ. Trimming removed 0 bases from V and 4 bases from J, with 6 bases in between. The CDR3 is CASSLAQGTEAFF. As DNA, the CDR3 is TGTGCCAGCAGCTTAGCGCAAGGCACTGAAGCTTTCTTT.

The rearrangement joins TRBV5-1 to TRBJ2-1; 9 bases fit TRBD1. V lost 5 bases to trimming and J lost 3 bases; unmatched junction nucleotides: 6. CDR1 SGHRS and CDR2 YFSETQ come from the germline V gene. The CDR3 totals 15 residues. CDR3 in amino acids: CASSSGQGFYNEQFF. CDR3 coding DNA: TGCGCCAGCAGTTCCGGACAGGGGTTCTACAATGAGCAGTTCTTC.

The rearrangement joins TRBV27 to TRBJ1-2; TRBD1 matches 12 bases. V lost 4 bases and J lost 3; bases outside the gene matches: 6. This CDR3 is built from 16 residues. Germline assignment: CDR1 MNHEY and CDR2 SMNVEV (reference sequence). CDR3 amino acids: CASSSGTGGAHYGYTF. CDR3 DNA sequence: TGTGCCAGCAGTTCCGGGACAGGGGGCGCTCACTATGGCTACACCTTC.

The chain recombines TRBV19 with TRBJ2-3; TRBD2 is a possible D gene (5 bases). Trimming removed 4 bases from V and 4 bases from J, with 24 bases in between. The CDR3 totals 18 residues. The germline V gene has CDR1 LNHDA and CDR2 SQIVND (reference sequence). The CDR3 spells CASSTLSHSLARADTQYF. CDR3 sequence (DNA): TGTGCCAGTAGTACATTATCCCATTCTCTAGCACGGGCAGATACGCAGTATTTT.